These 14 T cell receptor beta chains were all obtained from the same sample, sequenced in a study of T cell responses to AZD1222 COVID-19 vaccine. Measured with immunoSEQ multiplex PCR; TCRdb has only the in-frame clones, and not every one. The table shows about 190,000 clones, with 85% to 95% occurring only once. The sample here was peripheral blood, taken on day 0 of AZD1222 vaccination. The receptors were sampled from an adult in good health.

This chain joins TRBV2 and TRBJ2-1; D call uncertain. CDR1 is SNHLY, CDR2 FYNNEI, per germline. V lost 11 bases and J lost 7, with 9 bases in between. CDR3 length: 10 residues. The CDR3 sequence is CASLWNEQFF. The CDR3 DNA reads TGTGCCTCCCTGTGGAATGAGCAGTTCTTC.

V is TRBV2 and J is TRBJ1-2; 7 bases line up with TRBD1. V dropped 7 bases and J dropped 2; count of bases not matched to a gene: 4. Germline CDR1 is SNHLY and CDR2 is FYNNEI. The CDR3 extends over 13 amino acids. The CDR3 nucleotides are TGTGCCAGCAACCTGGGACAGAACTATGGCTACACCTTC. It codes for CASNLGQNYGYTF.

The chain joins TRBV5-1 to TRBJ2-5, with TRBD2 identical over 11 bases. Losses at the gene ends were 1 base for V and 5 bases for J; bases not matched to a gene: 7. The V gene's germline CDR1 is SGHRS and CDR2 YFSETQ. This CDR3 has 16 residues. CDR3 DNA sequence: TGCGCCAGCAGCTTGAGTAGCGGGGGGGCCGGTGAGACCCAGTACTTC. Translation gives CASSLSSGGAGETQYF.

The gene calls are TRBV9 and TRBJ1-3; D is unresolved. The germline CDR1 and CDR2 sequences are SGDLS and YYNGEE. The CDR3 is 15 residues long. Trimming took 3 bases from V and 0 from J, leaving 10 bases between them. The CDR3 nucleotides are TGTGCCAGCAGCGGGACCCCGGGCTCTGGAAACACCATATATTTT. Protein product: CASSGTPGSGNTIYF.

The chain employs TRBV3-1 (or the pseudogene TRBV3-2) and TRBJ1-4, with unresolved D. The CDR3 is 12 amino acids. CDR1 is LGHDT and CDR2 is YNNKEL in the germline V gene (reference sequence). The V gene lost 1 base and the J gene lost 8 bases, with 5 bases spanning the gap. CDR3 amino acids: CASSQVDEKLFF. DNA for the CDR3: TGTGCCAGCAGCCAAGTAGACGAAAAACTGTTTTTT.

This chain uses TRBV9 with TRBJ2-3, with 8 bases aligning to TRBD1. Per the germline V gene, CDR1 is SGDLS and CDR2 is YYNGEE. V shed 4 bases, J shed 3 bases, and the junction held 4 bases outside the gene matches. The CDR3 spans 14 residues. The CDR3 region has the DNA TGTGCCAGCAGCCCCCGGACAGGGACAGATACGCAGTATTTT. Protein: CASSPRTGTDTQYF.

J is TRBJ1-2 and V is TRBV5-4; weak D call: TRBD1 (5 bases). The CDR3 spans 17 residues. Trimming removed 2 bases at V and 2 bases at J, with 19 bases between. Germline loops: CDR1 SGHNT, CDR2 YYREEE (reference sequence). In nucleotides, the CDR3 is TGTGCCAGCAGCTTACCTGGCGGGACCACAAGCAACTATGGCTACACCTTC. Translated, it gives CASSLPGGTTSNYGYTF.

J is TRBJ2-2 and V is TRBV19; 12 bases align to TRBD2. The CDR3 extends over 14 amino acids. Looked up from germline, CDR1 is LNHDA and CDR2 is SQIVND (reference sequence). The V and J ends lost 5 bases and 13 bases, in that order; junction bases with no gene match: 8. The CDR3 loop is CASSGRLAGVVLFF. The CDR3 DNA is TGTGCCAGTAGTGGTAGACTAGCGGGGGTTGTGCTGTTTTTT.

This chain uses TRBV5-4 with TRBJ2-4, with D perhaps assigned TRBD1 or TRBD2 (6 bases each). V lost 0 bases and J 1 base, leaving 8 bases between the germline ends. This CDR3 has 15 residues. The germline V gene has CDR1 SGHNT and CDR2 YYREEE (reference sequence). The CDR3 DNA reads TGTGCCAGCAGCTTGGGGGGGGCGGCCAAAAACATTCAGTACTTC. This codes for CASSLGGAAKNIQYF.

V gene TRBV7-9 combines with J gene TRBJ1-5; the match to TRBD1 covers 7 bases. This CDR3 comprises 16 residues. The V segment lost 1 base and the J segment 5 bases; nucleotides outside the gene matches: 8. Germline CDR1 is SEHNR and CDR2 is FQNEAQ (reference sequence). Written as DNA, the CDR3 is TGTGCCAGCAGCTTAGGACAGGGCCCCCGAGATCAGCCCCAGCATTTT. It translates to CASSLGQGPRDQPQHF.

A word on this clone: Within the sample, other DNA sequences also encode this same CDR3. The V gene is TRBV7-9, the J gene TRBJ1-1, with D perhaps matching TRBD1 (6 bases). Germline-derived CDR1 and CDR2 are SEHNR and FQNEAQ (reference sequence). V was cut by 4 bases and J by 4 bases, with 10 bases left in between. The CDR3 consists of 13 residues. The CDR3 loop reads CASSSTGTTEAFF. The DNA for the CDR3 is TGTGCCAGCAGCTCCACAGGGACCACTGAAGCTTTCTTT.

V gene TRBV16 combines with J gene TRBJ1-1; D ambiguous. Per germline, CDR1 KGHSY and CDR2 FQNENV. The CDR3 is 14 residues long. Deletions cut 0 bases from V and 5 bases from J, with 10 bases between. CDR3 nucleotides: TGTGCCAGCAGCCAATCCTTTGGGTTAACTGAAGCTTTCTTT. It encodes CASSQSFGLTEAFF. The full variable domain, in which reference TRBV16 and TRBJ1-1 provide the parts outside the CDR3, is GEEVAQTPKHLVRGEGQKAKLYCAPIKGHSYVFWYQQVLKNEFKFLISFQNENVFDETGMPKERFSAKCLPNSPCSLEIQATKLEDSAVYFCASSQSFGLTEAFFGQGTRLTVV.

The chain links TRBV6-5 to TRBJ1-1, with 7 bases matching TRBD1. Germline V gives CDR1 MNHEY, CDR2 SVGAGI. The V gene end was trimmed by 6 bases and the J gene end by 0 bases; junction bases not matched to a gene: 7. This CDR3 has 15 amino acids. CDR3 in amino acids: CASSDRAGMNTEAFF. CDR3 DNA: TGTGCCAGCAGCGACAGGGCCGGTATGAACACTGAAGCTTTCTTT.

This clone turned up a few times. The rearrangement links TRBV5-1 to TRBJ2-5, with TRBD1 matching 7 bases. Germline V gene sequence: CDR1 SGHRS, CDR2 YFSETQ. V shed 4 bases and J 6 bases; nucleotides not matched to a gene: 9. This CDR3 is built from 14 residues. CDR3: CASSTVQGQKTQYF. CDR3 sequence (DNA): TGCGCCAGCAGCACGGTGCAGGGACAGAAGACCCAGTACTTC.